This paragraph reports one TCR beta chain. Antigen specificity is unknown. Germline V gives CDR1 SGHTA, CDR2 FQGNSA. V was clipped by 2 bases and J by 6 bases, with 17 bases between them. CDR3 length equals 16 residues. The data were produced by immunoSEQ multiplex PCR, yet TCRdb's version contains in-frame clones alone and is incomplete. The sample has some 140,000 clones; approximately 86% are singletons. The sample is drawn from a study of cytomegalovirus exposure and HLA in healthy donors. Study-level points and caveats: Specificity of a few CMV-associated chains for CMV antigens was verified in vitro. According to a subsequent analysis, TCR clusters from the first cohort were inclined to appear together in the 120 validation repertoires. Most TCR sequences were seen very rarely across donors, but some public TCRs occurred in many.

What was sequenced was PBMCs. This receptor was identified in a man aged 18 to 29 in good health and CMV-seropositive. V usage is TRBV7-2 and J usage is TRBJ2-4, with a possible D match to TRBD2 (6 bases). The CDR3 DNA sequence: TGTGCCAGCAGCTTACGTCCGGAGGGCTTGGCAAACATTCAGTACTTC. As protein: CASSLRPEGLANIQYF. The full variable domain, in which reference TRBV7-2 and TRBJ2-4 provide the parts outside the CDR3, is GAGVSQSPSNKVTEKGKDVELRCDPISGHTALYWYRQSLGQGLEFLIYFQGNSAPDKSGLPSDRFSAERTGGSVSTLTIQRTQQEDSAVYLCASSLRPEGLANIQYFGAGTRLSVL.